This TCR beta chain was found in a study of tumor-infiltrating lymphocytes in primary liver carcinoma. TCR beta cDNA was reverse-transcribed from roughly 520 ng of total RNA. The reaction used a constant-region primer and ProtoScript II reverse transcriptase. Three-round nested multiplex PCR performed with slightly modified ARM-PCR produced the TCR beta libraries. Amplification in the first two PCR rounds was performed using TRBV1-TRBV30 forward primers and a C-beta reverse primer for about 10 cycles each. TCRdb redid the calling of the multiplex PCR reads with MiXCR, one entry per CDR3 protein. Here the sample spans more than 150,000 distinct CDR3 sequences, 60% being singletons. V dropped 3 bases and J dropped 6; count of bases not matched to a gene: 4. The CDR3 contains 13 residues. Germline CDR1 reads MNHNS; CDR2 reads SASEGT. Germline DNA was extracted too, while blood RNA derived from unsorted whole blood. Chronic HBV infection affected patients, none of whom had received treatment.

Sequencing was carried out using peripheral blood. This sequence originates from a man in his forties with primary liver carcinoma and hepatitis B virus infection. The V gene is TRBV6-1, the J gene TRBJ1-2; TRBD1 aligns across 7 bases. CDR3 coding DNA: TGTGCCAGCAGTGAGCGACAGGGACATGGCTACACCTTC. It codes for CASSERQGHGYTF.